The next 9 T cell receptor beta chains were all read from a single sample in a study of T cells in Graves' hyperthyroidism and ophthalmopathy (dated by TCRdb to the late 2010s). The library was built by means of multiplex PCR. TCRdb records Illumina HiSeq 2000 as the sequencer. The TCR beta CDR3 regions were amplified from RNA transcripts. The TCR CDR3 was subjected to a first round of RT-PCR using the HTBI primer set and the Qiagen OneStep RT-PCR kit. TCRdb reran the public reads through fastp at Q25 and MiXCR, keeping productive beta chains. Each CDR3 protein gets just one entry, which takes the most common genes and DNA from the rows behind it. Across this sample there are 350,000 to 450,000 distinct CDR3 sequences, with about 18% seen only once. In total, the top ten clones hold around 35% of the sample. Sequenced material: blood. The receptors stem from a woman aged 25 to 39 with Graves' hyperthyroidism that later progressed to Graves' ophthalmopathy.

A note on this clonotype: A single base separates this from a much larger clone, so it may be a read error. This rearrangement joins TRBV20-1 to TRBJ2-7; 7 nucleotides align to TRBD1. The CDR3 contains 14 residues. Germline CDR1 and CDR2: DFQATT and SNEGSKA (reference sequence). The CDR3 DNA reads TGCAGTGCTAGAGTTGTGACAGGGACCTACAAGCAGTACTTC. Protein sequence: CSARVVTGTYKQYF.

This clonotype was recorded many times. The J gene is TRBJ2-3, the V gene TRBV29-1; 8 nucleotides line up with TRBD2. Germline V CDR1 and CDR2: SQVTM, ANQGSEA. V dropped 1 base and J dropped 4; count of bases not matched to a gene: 13. The CDR3 has 17 residues. The CDR3 DNA is TGCAGCGTTGAAGGGGGTAGCAATAGCGGGGTGGCAGATACGCAGTATTTT. This sequence encodes CSVEGGSNSGVADTQYF.

The chain carries TRBV6-2 or TRBV6-3 and TRBJ2-2; 9 nucleotides agree with TRBD1. This CDR3 is built from 16 residues. Germline V gene data show CDR1 as MNHEY and CDR2 as SVGEGT. With 6 bases clipped from V and 4 bases from J, the junction kept 9 bases outside the gene matches. CDR3 sequence: CASRFTGTGPTGELFF. CDR3 nucleotides: TGTGCCAGCAGATTCACCGGGACAGGGCCCACCGGGGAGCTGTTTTTT.

This clonotype was recorded at least ten times. This rearrangement joins TRBV27 to TRBJ2-6, with a tentative D call TRBD2 (6 bases). The V and J ends lost 2 bases and 4 bases respectively, with 9 bases between them. Germline CDR1 and CDR2: MNHEY and SMNVEV (reference sequence). The CDR3 runs to 15 residues. In nucleotides, the CDR3 is TGTGCCAGCAGTTTACGGGGGTTGGGGGCCAACGTCCTGACTTTC. This sequence encodes CASSLRGLGANVLTF.

In this sample, this clonotype turned up a few times. The chain recombines TRBV12-3 or TRBV12-4 with TRBJ2-2, with 9 bases fitting TRBD2. The V gene end was trimmed by 5 bases and the J gene end by 6 bases; junction bases not matched to a gene: 10. CDR3 size: 16 residues. Here the CDR3 reads CASSPPGLALAGELFF. The CDR3 coding sequence is TGTGCCAGCAGTCCCCCGGGACTAGCATTAGCCGGGGAGCTGTTTTTT.

The rearrangement joins TRBV5-4 to TRBJ2-7, with 8 bases lining up with TRBD1. Per the germline V gene, CDR1 is SGHNT and CDR2 is YYREEE (reference sequence). This CDR3 region has 14 residues. V trimming: 2 bases; J trimming: 1 base; junction bases outside the gene matches: 2. In nucleotides, the CDR3 is TGTGCCAGCAGCTTCCGGGACAGGTCCTACGAGCAGTACTTC. It specifies CASSFRDRSYEQYF. The full variable domain, with the rest looked up from reference TRBV5-4 and TRBJ2-7, is ETGVTQSPTHLIKTRGQQVTLRCSSQSGHNTVSWYQQALGQGPQFIFQYYREEENGRGNFPPRFSGLQFPNYSSELNVNALELDDSALYLCASSFRDRSYEQYFGPGTRLTVT.

The chain has TRBV29-1 and TRBJ2-7; TRBD1 aligns across 7 bases. Germline V gene lookup returns CDR1 SQVTM and CDR2 ANQGSEA. After removal of 7 bases from V and 0 bases from J, the junction contained 9 bases not matched to a gene. This CDR3 is 14 amino acids long. The DNA for the CDR3 is TGCAGCGCCGGGGACAGACCGTTCTCCTACGAGCAGTACTTC. It encodes CSAGDRPFSYEQYF.

This clonotype came up many times. J is TRBJ1-2 and V is TRBV12-3 or TRBV12-4; a possible D gene is TRBD1 (6 bases). CDR3 length: 14 amino acids. V was clipped by 5 bases and J by 5 bases, with 15 bases between them. The CDR3 sequence: CASSRQGLNYGYTF. Here the CDR3 DNA reads TGTGCCAGCAGTAGGCAGGGGCTCAATTATGGCTACACCTTC.

This clonotype was counted many times. The chain recombines TRBV11-2 with TRBJ2-2, with 9 bases identical to TRBD2. J was trimmed by 3 bases and V by 6 bases; bases with no gene match: 11. CDR1 SGHAT and CDR2 FQNNGV come from the germline V gene. This CDR3 region has 17 residues. Written as DNA, the CDR3 is TGTGCCAGCAGTCGGAGAGCTAGCGGGAAATACACCGGGGAGCTGTTTTTT. As protein: CASSRRASGKYTGELFF.